This TCR beta chain was sequenced during a study of blood T cell repertoires in COVID-19. Across the study: COVID-19 samples collected from the United States, Italy and Spain covered acute and convalescent phases. In each case, the material was cDNA or gDNA derived from T cells, B-cell-depleted T cells, or PBMCs.

In the authors' methods: Estimates of nucleated cell counts were drawn from the amplification of reference gene primers. Sequencing was performed with immunoSEQ multiplex PCR; in TCRdb, only in-frame clones are kept and a portion is missing. That table supplies the V and J calls and clone size; D and trimming were determined from the DNA. The table shows around 72,000 clones, with 84% occurring only once. V lost 11 bases to trimming and J lost 1 base, with 10 bases between them. CDR1 is LNHDA, CDR2 SQIVND, per germline (reference sequence). CDR3 length: 12 residues. Input material: peripheral blood. The chain is built from TRBV19 and TRBJ2-3; D is perhaps TRBD2 (5 bases). This TCR was recovered from a woman aged 60 to 75 with acute or convalescent COVID-19. CDR3 loop: CASGLGTDTQYF. The CDR3 DNA sequence: TGTGCCTCGGGGTTGGGCACAGATACGCAGTATTTT.